Below, one T cell receptor (beta chain) is given with its context. This receptor's antigen is unknown. No clone much larger than this one lies a single base away; base qualities are absent. For sequencing, an Illumina HiSeq 1500 was employed. Starting from the raw public reads, TCRdb applied fastp trimming at Q25, assembled clones with MiXCR and retained in-frame beta chains. Every CDR3 protein is listed once, alongside the most common genes and DNA of its rows. For this sample the table gives 380,000 or so distinct CDR3 sequences, of which about 35% were detected only once. The top ten clonotypes cover around an eighth of the sample. This specimen's treatment or condition label, per the study, means: in vitro stimulation with specific CMV peptide epitopes to enrich CMV-specific T cells. The data are from a study of T cell repertoires in cytomegalovirus infection (dated by TCRdb to the late 2010s). Concerning the study at large: Peptide stimulations targeted recently identified HLA-C-restricted CMV epitopes, whose presentation resists viral immunomodulation, together with well-studied HLA-B-restricted epitopes. The HLA type of each donor mattered for the analysis, because public TCR beta signatures pointed to carriage of CMV infection along with the matching HLA type. Study-level results and caveats: Cumulative frequency of public TCR beta family members discriminated carriers of CMV infection plus the relevant HLA type in this cohort and an independent 352-donor cohort. The ex vivo response was dominated by HLA-C-restricted CMV-specific TCR beta clonotypes, which also provided the single most frequent clonotype in two of eight donors.

The germline V gene (reference sequence) sets CDR1 to LNHDA and CDR2 to SQIVND. V is pruned by 3 bases and J by 0 bases, leaving 12 bases of the junction without a gene match. Measured from the cysteine to the phenylalanine, the CDR3 is 19 residues long. Only the CDR3 portion is preserved as DNA: 57 bases, with reading frame beginning at the first base. Recombination joined TRBV19 with TRBJ2-1, with 9 central nucleotides matching TRBD2. Specimen: cultured PBMCs, collected from culture after CMV antigen stimulation. The source of this sequence is a human donor in good health (CMV status not recorded). Some clones in this sample may be carry-over from other donors' samples. The CDR3 in this case is CASSMKWESGRSSYNEQFF. The DNA reads TGTGCCAGTAGTATGAAGTGGGAAAGCGGGAGGAGCTCCTACAATGAGCAGTTCTTC. The full variable domain, with segments outside the CDR3 supplied by the reference TRBV19 and TRBJ2-1 proteins, appears as DGGITQSPKYLFRKEGQNVTLSCEQNLNHDAMYWYRQDPGQGLRLIYYSQIVNDFQKGDIAEGYSVSREKKESFPLTVTSAQKNPTAFYLCASSMKWESGRSSYNEQFFGPGTRLTVL.